Listed below are T cell receptor beta chains from one sample, sequenced in a study of CD8 T cells in ankylosing spondylitis. Each CDR3 protein gets one entry after TCRdb re-called the 5' RACE reads with MiXCR. In the table there are 390,000 or so distinct CDR3 sequences, around 22% of which are singletons. Source material: blood, either unsorted or a sorted T cell fraction (not recorded which). The receptor source for this set is a male donor with ankylosing spondylitis. The CDR3 runs from the conserved cysteine through the conserved F or W.

cdr3_aa,v_call,j_call
CASSSSGTGPYNEKLFF,TRBV6-5,TRBJ1-4
CASSLRHVSTDTQYF,TRBV7-7,TRBJ2-3
CASSLDRDGYEQYF,TRBV5-1,TRBJ2-7
CASSLDPTVREKLFF,TRBV5-1,TRBJ1-4
CASSLAESSEAFF,TRBV12-3/TRBV12-4,TRBJ1-1
CASSRGDSRGTQYF,TRBV11-3,TRBJ2-5
CASSQIRGRAFF,TRBV3-1,TRBJ1-1
CASSQGTGRQETQYF,TRBV5-1,TRBJ2-5
CSVAGSGANVLTF,TRBV29-1,TRBJ2-6
CASSPGTGFRNTEAFF,TRBV18,TRBJ1-1
CASSQGLAGVRQFF,TRBV3-1,TRBJ2-1
CAWSVGRETQYF,TRBV30,TRBJ2-5
CASTRDRASGNTIYF,TRBV6-1,TRBJ1-3
CASSLGPAQPQHF,TRBV7-3,TRBJ1-5
CSARGRTDAATNEKLFF,TRBV20-1,TRBJ1-4
CASSIREAGGRGEQFF,TRBV19,TRBJ2-1
CASRPGGASGREKLFF,TRBV12-3/TRBV12-4,TRBJ1-4
CASSRQGPGANVLTF,TRBV6-2/TRBV6-3,TRBJ2-6
CASKGTGGSPLHF,TRBV11-3,TRBJ1-6
CATSDGSTGDVAFF,TRBV24-1,TRBJ1-1
CASSLVPGAETQYF,TRBV5-1,TRBJ2-5
CASSSTSGRAGEQYF,TRBV12-3/TRBV12-4,TRBJ2-7
CASSWQGIGEKLFF,TRBV7-9,TRBJ1-4
CASRGTGRPSTDTQYF,TRBV5-6,TRBJ2-3
CSVGRGSYGYTF,TRBV29-1,TRBJ1-2
CASLLGGSPADTQYF,TRBV6-1,TRBJ2-3
CASSFSSLNTGELFF,TRBV5-1,TRBJ2-2
CASSLGSSYEQYF,TRBV5-1,TRBJ2-7
CASSSGTGESATNEKLFF,TRBV7-3,TRBJ1-4
CASSPRGLHTEAFF,TRBV18,TRBJ1-1
CASSRQAGQPQHF,TRBV14,TRBJ1-5